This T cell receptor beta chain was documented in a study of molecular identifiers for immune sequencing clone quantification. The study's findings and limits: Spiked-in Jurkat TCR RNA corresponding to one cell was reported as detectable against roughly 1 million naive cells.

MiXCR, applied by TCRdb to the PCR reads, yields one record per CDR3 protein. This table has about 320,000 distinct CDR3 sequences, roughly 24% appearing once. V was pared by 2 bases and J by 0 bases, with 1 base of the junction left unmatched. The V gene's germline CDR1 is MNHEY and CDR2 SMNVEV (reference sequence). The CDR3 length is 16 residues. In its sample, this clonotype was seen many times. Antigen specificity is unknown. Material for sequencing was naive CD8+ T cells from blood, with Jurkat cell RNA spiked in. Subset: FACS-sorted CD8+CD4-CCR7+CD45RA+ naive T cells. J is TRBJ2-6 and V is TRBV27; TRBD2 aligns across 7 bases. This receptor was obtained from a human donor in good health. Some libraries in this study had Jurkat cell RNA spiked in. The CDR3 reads CASSLAGASGANVLTF. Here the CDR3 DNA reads TGTGCCAGCAGTTTAGCGGGAGCCTCTGGGGCCAACGTCCTGACTTTC.